This TCR beta chain was sequenced in a study of neurological immune-mediated disorders. The study, taken as a whole, reports: The greatest degree of TCR clonal expansion was observed in HTLV-1-associated myelopathy, with the lowest in multiple sclerosis, below that of healthy controls. Among 34 multiple sclerosis patients, phylogenetic grouping put the repertoires of 18 into a single related-CDR3 cluster, a possible signature.

The cDNA was produced through 5'RACE with 10-nucleotide random UMIs. TCRdb recomputed calls from the 5' RACE reads with MiXCR, one row per CDR3 protein. The sample shows 50,000 to 70,000 distinct CDR3 sequences, less than 5.5% of them seen only once. There are 14 residues in the CDR3. V was shortened by 5 bases and J by 3 bases, with 14 bases between the two germline ends. In germline, CDR1 is KGHSH, CDR2 LQKENI. In this sample, this clonotype turned up a few times. The antigen is undetermined. Sequencing used PBMCs. This TCR was recovered from a man aged 25-45 years with multiple sclerosis. The V call is TRBV18, the J call TRBJ2-7; D ambiguous. In nucleotides, the CDR3 is TGTGCCAGCTCAGGGGATTTTCAGGTCTACGAGCAGTACTTC. Translated, it gives CASSGDFQVYEQYF.